This record covers a single TCR beta chain. Its antigen is not known. Here immunoSEQ multiplex PCR was the method, and the copy in TCRdb shows in-frame clones only, minus some. Among more than 90,000 clones listed, about 90% were seen once. The data were obtained in a study of radiotherapy plus CTLA-4 blockade in lung cancer. Study information: Of the patients, about 20% showed objective responses and 31% attained disease control. Whole-study results and caveats: Reports identified early blood T cell clone dynamics, with interferon-beta, as the best response predictor.

Germline CDR1 is WSHSY and CDR2 is SAAADI. V was trimmed by 11 bases and J by 3 bases, leaving 20 bases between them. This CDR3 is built from 15 residues. This receptor was taken from a human donor with non-small cell lung cancer that progressed on radiotherapy plus ipilimumab. V is TRBV10-2 and J is TRBJ2-4, with D perhaps matching TRBD1 (5 bases). The sequencing here drew on peripheral blood, taken from a patient treated with radiotherapy plus ipilimumab. In DNA form, the CDR3 reads TGCGCCCCCCCCCTCGATTGGGGCCACAAAAACATTCAGTACTTC. Translated: CAPPLDWGHKNIQYF.